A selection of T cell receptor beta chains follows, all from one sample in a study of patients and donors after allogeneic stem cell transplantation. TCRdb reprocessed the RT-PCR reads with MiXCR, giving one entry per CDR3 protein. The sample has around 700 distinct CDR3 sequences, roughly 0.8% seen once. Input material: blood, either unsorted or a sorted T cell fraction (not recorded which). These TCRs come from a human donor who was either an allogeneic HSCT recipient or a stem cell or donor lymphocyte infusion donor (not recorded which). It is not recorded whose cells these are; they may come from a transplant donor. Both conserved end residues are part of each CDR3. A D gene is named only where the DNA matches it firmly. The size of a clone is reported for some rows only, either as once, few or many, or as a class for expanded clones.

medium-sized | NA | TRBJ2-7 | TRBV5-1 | CASSFKQGDYEQYF | TGCGCCAGCAGCTTTAAGCAGGGCGACTACGAGCAGTACTTC
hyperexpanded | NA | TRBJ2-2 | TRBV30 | CAWRARNTGELFF | TGTGCCTGGAGAGCTCGGAACACCGGGGAGCTGTTTTTT
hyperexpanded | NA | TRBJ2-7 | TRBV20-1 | CSARDPDERHSGEQYF | TGCAGTGCTAGAGATCCGGACGAGCGACACTCGGGCGAGCAGTACTTC
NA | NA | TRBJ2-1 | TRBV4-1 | CASSQNPDSYNEQFF | TGCGCCAGCAGCCAGAACCCGGACAGCTACAATGAGCAGTTCTTC
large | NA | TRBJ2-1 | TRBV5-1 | CASSFRADEQFF | TGCGCCAGCAGCTTCAGGGCGGATGAGCAGTTCTTC
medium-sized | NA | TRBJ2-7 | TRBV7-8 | CASSLAQGGSEQYF | TGTGCCAGCAGCTTAGCTCAGGGGGGAAGCGAGCAGTACTTC
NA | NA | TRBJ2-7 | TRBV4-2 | CASSQDWTALEQYF | TGTGCCAGCAGCCAGGACTGGACAGCCCTCGAGCAGTACTTC
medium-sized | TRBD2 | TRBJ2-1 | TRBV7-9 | CASSLESAGAYNEQFF | TGTGCCAGCAGCTTAGAGTCAGCGGGAGCATACAATGAGCAGTTCTTC
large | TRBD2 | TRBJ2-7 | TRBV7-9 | CASSSRMTSGNYEQYF | TGTGCCAGCAGCTCGAGGATGACTAGCGGGAATTACGAGCAGTACTTC
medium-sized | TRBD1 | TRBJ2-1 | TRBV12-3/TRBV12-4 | CASSVQGSRFF | TGTGCCAGCAGCGTACAGGGGAGCCGGTTCTTC
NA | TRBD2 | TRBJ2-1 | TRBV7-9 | CASTHLSGREYNEQFF | TGTGCCAGCACCCATCTTAGCGGGAGGGAATACAATGAGCAGTTCTTC
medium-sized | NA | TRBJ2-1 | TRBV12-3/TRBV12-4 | CASSPLDEQFF | TGTGCCAGCAGCCCTCTGGATGAGCAGTTCTTC
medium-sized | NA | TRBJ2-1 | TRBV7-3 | CASSLQPWHGNSSNEQFF | TGTGCCAGCAGCTTACAACCTTGGCACGGGAATTCCTCCAATGAGCAGTTCTTC
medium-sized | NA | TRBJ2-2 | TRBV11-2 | CASKLAGATGELFF | TGTGCCAGCAAACTGGCAGGGGCCACCGGGGAGCTGTTTTTT
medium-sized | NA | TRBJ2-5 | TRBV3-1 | CASSQGAGMGETQYF | TGTGCCAGCAGCCAAGGAGCGGGCATGGGAGAGACCCAGTACTTC
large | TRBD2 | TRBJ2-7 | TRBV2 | CASRAGLGDEQYF | TGTGCCAGCAGGGCCGGACTAGGGGACGAGCAGTACTTC
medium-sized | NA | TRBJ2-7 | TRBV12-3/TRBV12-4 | CASSLDPPGREQYF | TGTGCCAGCAGTTTAGATCCACCAGGACGCGAGCAGTACTTC
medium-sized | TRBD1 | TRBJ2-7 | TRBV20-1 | CSAESGTELLEQYF | TGCAGTGCTGAATCCGGGACAGAGCTTTTAGAGCAGTACTTC
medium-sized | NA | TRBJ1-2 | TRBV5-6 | CASFREGSYGYTF | TGTGCCAGCTTTAGAGAGGGAAGCTATGGCTACACCTTC
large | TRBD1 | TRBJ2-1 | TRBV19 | CASSIGQGNEQFF | TGTGCCAGTAGTATCGGACAGGGTAATGAGCAGTTCTTC
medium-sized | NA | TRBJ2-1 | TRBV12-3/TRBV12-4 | CASTPAGGEQFF | TGTGCCAGCACCCCAGCCGGGGGTGAGCAGTTCTTC
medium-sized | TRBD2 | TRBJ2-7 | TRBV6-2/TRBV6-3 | CASSYSTSGSPYEQYF | TGTGCCAGCAGTTACTCGACTAGCGGGAGTCCCTACGAGCAGTACTTC
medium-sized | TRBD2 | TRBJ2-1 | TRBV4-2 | CASSQELTSGYNEQFF | TGTGCCAGCAGCCAAGAATTGACTAGCGGTTACAATGAGCAGTTCTTC
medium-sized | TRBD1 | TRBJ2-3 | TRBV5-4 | CASSSRDRDTDTQYF | TGTGCCAGCAGCTCCCGGGACAGAGACACAGATACGCAGTATTTT
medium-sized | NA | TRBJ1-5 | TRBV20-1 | CSASGAWLGNQPQHF | TGCAGTGCTAGCGGCGCCTGGTTGGGTAATCAGCCCCAGCATTTT
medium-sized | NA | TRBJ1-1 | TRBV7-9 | CASSLPRGGTEAFF | TGTGCCAGCAGCTTGCCCAGGGGAGGCACTGAAGCTTTCTTT
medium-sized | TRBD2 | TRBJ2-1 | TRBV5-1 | CASRPTSGSYNEQFF | TGCGCCAGCAGACCCACTAGCGGGTCCTACAATGAGCAGTTCTTC
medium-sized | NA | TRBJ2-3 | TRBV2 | CASLADTQYF | TGTGCCAGCCTAGCAGATACGCAGTATTTT
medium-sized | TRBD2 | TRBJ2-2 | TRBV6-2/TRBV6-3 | CASSLTSGSAGELFF | TGTGCCAGCAGCCTTACTAGCGGGAGCGCCGGGGAGCTGTTTTTT
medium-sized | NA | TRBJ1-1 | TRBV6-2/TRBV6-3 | CASSSTGSEAFF | TGTGCCAGCAGTTCTACAGGATCTGAAGCTTTCTTT
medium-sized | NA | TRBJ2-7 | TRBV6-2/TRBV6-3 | CAVLRDGSYEQYF | TGTGCCGTCCTGAGGGACGGGAGCTACGAGCAGTACTTC
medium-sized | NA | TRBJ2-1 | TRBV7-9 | CASSLIASYNEQFF | TGTGCCAGCAGCTTAATAGCGTCCTACAATGAGCAGTTCTTC
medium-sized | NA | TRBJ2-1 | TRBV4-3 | CASSKEASSYNEQFF | TGCGCCAGCAGCAAGGAAGCAAGCTCCTACAATGAGCAGTTCTTC
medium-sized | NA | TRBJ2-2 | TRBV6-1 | CASREQTGELFF | TGTGCCAGCAGAGAACAAACCGGGGAGCTGTTTTTT
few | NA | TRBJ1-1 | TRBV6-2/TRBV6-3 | CASSHGPGTEAFF | TGTGCCAGCAGCCACGGACCAGGCACTGAAGCTTTCTTT
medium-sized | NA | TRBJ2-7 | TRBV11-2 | CASSSGRLEQYF | TGTGCCAGCAGCTCGGGACGCCTCGAGCAGTACTTC
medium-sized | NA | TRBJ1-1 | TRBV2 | CASSETDRMNTEAFF | TGTGCCAGCAGTGAGACTGACAGAATGAACACTGAAGCTTTCTTT
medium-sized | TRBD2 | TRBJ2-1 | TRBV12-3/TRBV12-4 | CASSPGLAGEQFF | TGTGCCAGCTCCCCGGGACTAGCGGGCGAGCAGTTCTTC
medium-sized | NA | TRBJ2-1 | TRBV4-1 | CASSLYWRSSYNEQFF | TGCGCCAGCAGCCTGTACTGGCGGAGCTCCTACAATGAGCAGTTCTTC
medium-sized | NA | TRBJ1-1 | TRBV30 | CAWRRGWTEAFF | TGTGCCTGGAGAAGGGGTTGGACTGAAGCTTTCTTT
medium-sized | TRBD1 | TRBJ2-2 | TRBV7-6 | CASSLAQGATGELFF | TGTGCCAGCAGCTTAGCGCAGGGGGCAACCGGGGAGCTGTTTTTT
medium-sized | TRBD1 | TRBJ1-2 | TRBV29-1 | CSVESGQGAGGYTF | TGCAGCGTTGAGTCGGGACAGGGGGCCGGTGGCTACACCTTC
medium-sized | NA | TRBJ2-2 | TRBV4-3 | CASSQDSSGELFF | TGCGCCAGCAGCCAAGATAGCAGCGGGGAGCTGTTTTTT
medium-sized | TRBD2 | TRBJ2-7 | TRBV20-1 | CSAREAGTSGYEQYF | TGCAGTGCTAGAGAAGCCGGGACTAGCGGGTACGAGCAGTACTTC
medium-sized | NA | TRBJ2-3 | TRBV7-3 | CASSLLGTDTQYF | TGTGCCAGCAGCTTATTGGGCACAGATACGCAGTATTTT
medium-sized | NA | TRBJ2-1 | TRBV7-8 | CASSSPDREQFF | TGTGCCAGCAGCTCACCCGACAGAGAGCAGTTCTTC
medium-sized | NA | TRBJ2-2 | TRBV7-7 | CASSLENTGELFF | TGTGCCAGCAGCTTGGAGAACACCGGGGAGCTGTTTTTT
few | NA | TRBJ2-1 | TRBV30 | CAAHSGNEQFF | TGTGCCGCTCATAGCGGTAATGAGCAGTTCTTC
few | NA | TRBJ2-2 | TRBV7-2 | CASSLVPDTGELFF | TGTGCCAGCAGCTTAGTTCCAGACACCGGGGAGCTGTTTTTT
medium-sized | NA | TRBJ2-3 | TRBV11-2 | CASSLDSGYTDTQYF | TGTGCCAGCAGCTTAGATTCTGGGTACACAGATACGCAGTATTTT
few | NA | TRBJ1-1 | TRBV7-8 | CASSLVLGGEAFF | TGTGCCAGCAGCTTAGTGTTAGGGGGTGAAGCTTTCTTT
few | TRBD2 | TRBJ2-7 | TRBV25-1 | CASSESGLGYEQYF | TGTGCCAGCAGTGAATCGGGACTAGGTTACGAGCAGTACTTC
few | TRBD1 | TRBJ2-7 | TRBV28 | CASSFPGTGYEQYF | TGTGCCAGCAGTTTCCCCGGGACAGGGTACGAGCAGTACTTC
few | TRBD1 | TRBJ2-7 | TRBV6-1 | CASSARGTVPYEQYF | TGTGCCAGCAGTGCTAGAGGGACAGTCCCCTACGAGCAGTACTTC
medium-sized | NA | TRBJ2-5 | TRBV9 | CASSEGGQETQYF | TGTGCCAGCAGCGAAGGGGGCCAAGAGACCCAGTACTTC
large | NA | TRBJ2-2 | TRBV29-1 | CSVVLGNTGELFF | TGCAGCGTTGTACTGGGGAACACCGGGGAGCTGTTTTTT
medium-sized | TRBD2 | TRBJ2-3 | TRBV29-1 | CSARGGGEVDTQYF | TGCAGCGCCCGGGGGGGCGGAGAGGTAGATACGCAGTATTTT
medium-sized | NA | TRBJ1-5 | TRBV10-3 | CATGDIDQPQHF | TGTGCCACCGGGGACATTGATCAGCCCCAGCATTTT
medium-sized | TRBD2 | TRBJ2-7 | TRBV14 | CASSQEGLAGGSFYEQYF | TGTGCCAGCAGCCAAGAGGGACTAGCGGGAGGGTCCTTCTACGAGCAGTACTTC